This TCR beta chain was observed in a study of radiotherapy plus CTLA-4 blockade in lung cancer. TCRdb's copy holds only in-frame clones and misses some; the assay was immunoSEQ multiplex PCR. The sample includes about 25,000 clones, around 71% of them seen just once. This clone was seen a few times. Germline CDR1 and CDR2: GTSNPN and SVGIG (reference sequence). The germline V and J ends were trimmed by 3 bases and 9 bases, with 14 bases remaining between them. The CDR3 has 12 residues. The origin of this receptor is a human donor with non-small cell lung cancer whose response to radiotherapy plus ipilimumab could not be evaluated. Sequencing used peripheral blood, obtained from a patient treated with radiotherapy plus ipilimumab. The rearrangement joins TRBV30 to TRBJ1-1; D may be TRBD1 (5 bases). The chain's CDR3 is CAWSRQSQQAFF. Here the CDR3 DNA reads TGTGCCTGGAGCAGACAGTCCCAGCAAGCTTTCTTT.